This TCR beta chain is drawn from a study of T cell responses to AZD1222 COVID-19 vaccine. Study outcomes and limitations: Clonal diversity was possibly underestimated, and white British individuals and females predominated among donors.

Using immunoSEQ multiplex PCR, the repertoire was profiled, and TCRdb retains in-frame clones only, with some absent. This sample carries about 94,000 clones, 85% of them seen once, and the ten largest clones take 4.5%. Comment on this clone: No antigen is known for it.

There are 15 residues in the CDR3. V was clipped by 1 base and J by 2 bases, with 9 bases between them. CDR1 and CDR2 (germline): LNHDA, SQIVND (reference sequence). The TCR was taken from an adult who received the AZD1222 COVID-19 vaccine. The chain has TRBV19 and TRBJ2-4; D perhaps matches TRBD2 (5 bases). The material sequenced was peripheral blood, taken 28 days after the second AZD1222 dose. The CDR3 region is CASSIVPGTKNIQYF. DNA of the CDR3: TGTGCCAGTAGTATAGTTCCGGGAACCAAAAACATTCAGTACTTC.